Below, 7 T cell receptor beta chains from the same sample are listed, as sequenced in a study of T cell repertoires in cytomegalovirus infection. MiXCR was run by TCRdb on the reads, yielding one entry per CDR3 protein. The sample includes approximately 500,000 distinct CDR3 sequences, approximately 26% seen only once; the top ten take around 14%. Sample: PBMCs. The origin of the receptors is a human donor in good health (CMV status not recorded). Some clones in this sample may be carry-over from other donors' samples.

This chain joins TRBV7-9 and TRBJ1-2; D remains unclear. The CDR3 contains 14 residues. Germline assignment: CDR1 SEHNR and CDR2 FQNEAQ (reference sequence). The V end was cut by 1 base, the J end by 2 bases, with 8 bases between. The CDR3 DNA follows: TGTGCCAGCAGCTTAGACAGCTGGAACTATGGCTACACCTTC. Translating it yields CASSLDSWNYGYTF. Filled out from reference TRBV7-9 and TRBJ1-2, the complete variable domain reads DTGVSQNPRHKITKRGQNVTFRCDPISEHNRLYWYRQTLGQGPEFLTYFQNEAQLEKSRLLSDRFSAERPKGSFSTLEIQRTEQGDSAMYLCASSLDSWNYGYTFGSGTRLTVV.

The V call is TRBV9, the J call TRBJ2-3; TRBD2 matches at 13 bases. Germline V CDR1 and CDR2: SGDLS, YYNGEE. Losses at the gene ends were 1 base for V and 4 bases for J; bases not matched to a gene: 9. The CDR3 length is 18 residues. The CDR3 coding sequence is TGTGCCAGCAGCGTATTCTCCGGACTAGCGGGAGTTGCAGATACGCAGTATTTT. Its translation is CASSVFSGLAGVADTQYF.

This clonotype has more than one count but fewer than ten. The chain is built from TRBV10-3 and TRBJ1-2, with 7 bases aligning to TRBD1. This CDR3 spans 13 amino acids. V was clipped by 10 bases and J by 5 bases; unmatched bases: 10. Per germline, CDR1 ENHRY and CDR2 SYGVKD. The CDR3, as DNA: TGTGCCACTGGAGGGGACAGCGTATATGGCTACACCTTC. This sequence encodes CATGGDSVYGYTF.

V gene TRBV19 combines with J gene TRBJ1-5; D uncertain. Trimming cost V 5 bases and J 0 bases, with 8 bases left between them. Germline CDR1 reads LNHDA; CDR2 reads SQIVND (reference sequence). This CDR3 region has 14 residues. CDR3 coding DNA: TGTGCCAGTAGTCCCAACCCTAGCAATCAGCCCCAGCATTTT. It specifies CASSPNPSNQPQHF.

Of note for this clonotype: Compared with germline, one end of the junction differs, possibly owing to a read error. This sequence joins TRBV29-1 and TRBJ2-4; TRBD1 might be the D (5 bases). Germline V gene sequence: CDR1 SQVTM, CDR2 ANQGSEA. The CDR3 length is 14 residues. CDR3: CSVVAGSAKNIQYF. CDR3 DNA sequence: TGCAGCGTTGTGGCAGGGTCGGCCAAAAACATCCAGTACTTC.

The rearrangement links TRBV5-4 to TRBJ1-1; no reliable D call. V was cut by 4 bases and J by 0 bases, with 16 bases left in between. The CDR3 totals 16 residues. CDR1 SGHNT and CDR2 YYREEE come from the germline V gene (reference sequence). The CDR3 coding sequence is TGTGCCAGCAGCGAGAATTTGGGAGGGATGAACACTGAAGCTTTCTTT. This codes for CASSENLGGMNTEAFF.

A few counts support this clonotype. The V and J genes are TRBV11-1 and TRBJ2-6; D ambiguous. Trimming shortened V by 4 bases and J by 0 bases, and 13 bases separated the two germline ends. Germline V gives CDR1 SGHAT, CDR2 FQDESV (reference sequence). CDR3 length: 17 amino acids. The chain's CDR3 is CASSWQKIVSGANVLTF. DNA of the CDR3: TGTGCCAGCAGCTGGCAAAAGATTGTCTCTGGGGCCAACGTCCTGACTTTC.